One sample yielded the 29 T cell receptor beta chains listed below, sequenced in a study of T cells expressing NK-cell markers. After re-calling the 5' RACE reads, TCRdb lists one entry per CDR3 protein, DNA absent. This sample carries over 200,000 distinct CDR3 sequences, with around 0.4% going to the ten biggest clones. The sample taken for sequencing was blood T cells: a sorted CD56 or NKG2C T cell subset, CD4+ or CD8+ T cells, or bulk PBMC T cells (not recorded which). These receptors were taken from a man aged 18-30 years in good health.

This CDR3 reads CASSVRDRGNNSPLHF. This chain joins TRBV5-4 and TRBJ1-6; TCRdb outputs TRBD1, but without DNA this stays unchecked. Germline V gene sequence: CDR1 SGHNT, CDR2 YYREEE (reference sequence). This CDR3 region has 16 residues.

This chain links TRBV5-5 with TRBJ2-7; TCRdb gives TRBD1 as the D gene, but with no DNA this cannot be confirmed. The CDR3 spans 16 residues. Germline loops: CDR1 SGHKS, CDR2 YYEKEE (reference sequence). The CDR3 region is CASSGTTGRRQYEQYF.

The rearrangement links TRBV28 to TRBJ2-7; TCRdb outputs TRBD1, but without DNA this stays unchecked. The CDR3 covers 15 residues. Looked up from germline, CDR1 is MDHEN and CDR2 is SYDVKM. The CDR3 spells CASLTGTGKTYEQYF.

The chain is built from TRBV24-1 and TRBJ2-1; TCRdb's D gene call, TRBD1, goes unchecked for lack of DNA. The CDR3 runs 13 residues. Per the germline V gene, CDR1 is KGHDR and CDR2 is SFDVKD. The CDR3 reads CATSDLAQGEQFF.

The J gene is TRBJ2-3, the V gene TRBV5-1; TCRdb returns TRBD2, unconfirmable since there is no DNA. Germline V lookup: CDR1 SGHRS, CDR2 YFSETQ. The CDR3 runs to 17 residues. CDR3 amino acids: CASSSGLAGARTDTQYF.

The chain carries TRBV7-2 and TRBJ2-5; the TCRdb D gene call, TRBD2, has no DNA to confirm it. Germline CDR1 is SGHTA and CDR2 is FQGNSA. CDR3 length: 16 residues. The CDR3 loop is CASSLRGLAGRKTQYF.

The chain uses TRBV7-3 and TRBJ2-5; TCRdb reports TRBD1, a call that lacks DNA to check it against. The germline V gene encodes CDR1 SGHTA and CDR2 FQGTGA. This CDR3 has 15 amino acids. CDR3 in amino acids: CASSLGTGLGETQYF.

The V call is TRBV12-5, the J call TRBJ2-1; there is no DNA to check the TCRdb D call of TRBD1. Germline CDR1 and CDR2: LGHNT and FRNRAP. This CDR3 has 14 residues. CDR3 sequence: CASGFSRVYNEQFF. The full variable domain, its missing parts supplied by reference TRBV12-5 and TRBJ2-1, is DARVTQTPRHKVTEMGQEVTMRCQPILGHNTVFWYRQTMMQGLELLAYFRNRAPLDDSGMPKDRFSAEMPDATLATLKIQPSEPRDSAVYFCASGFSRVYNEQFFGPGTRLTVL.

V usage is TRBV7-8 and J usage is TRBJ2-7. CDR1 and CDR2 from the germline V gene are SGHVS and FQNEAQ. The CDR3 is made up of 15 amino acids. CDR3 sequence: CASSLEIAVTYEQYF.

The rearrangement uses TRBV7-6 and TRBJ2-3. The CDR3 runs to 13 residues. Germline V gene lookup returns CDR1 SGHVS and CDR2 FNYEAQ. CDR3 region: CASSFRLRDTQYF. The full variable domain, completed using reference TRBV7-6 and TRBJ2-3, is GAGVSQSPRYKVTKRGQDVALRCDPISGHVSLYWYRQALGQGPEFLTYFNYEAQQDKSGLPNDRFSAERPEGSISTLTIQRTEQRDSAMYRCASSFRLRDTQYFGPGTRLTVL.

The chain employs TRBV5-1 and TRBJ2-2; TCRdb picks TRBD1, but there is no DNA to check that call. The CDR3 spans 15 residues. CDR1 is SGHRS, CDR2 YFSETQ, per germline. The CDR3 protein is CASSSGTGTGGELFF.

V usage is TRBV12-3 or TRBV12-4 and J usage is TRBJ1-1; TCRdb indicates TRBD1, and absent DNA this call remains unverified. There are 16 residues in the CDR3. The CDR3 loop is CASSLRAGASGTEAFF.

The chain has TRBV12-3 or TRBV12-4 and TRBJ1-1; the TCRdb D gene call, TRBD1, has no DNA to confirm it. CDR3 size: 13 residues. CDR3 protein: CASSSGAVTEAFF.

The J gene is TRBJ1-6, the V gene TRBV12-3 or TRBV12-4. This CDR3 is built from 12 residues. The CDR3 sequence: CASSFVNSPLHF.

This chain connects TRBV12-3 or TRBV12-4 to TRBJ1-1; TCRdb selects TRBD1, and the lack of DNA leaves this call unchecked. There are 12 residues in the CDR3. The CDR3 spells CASSLSGVSAFF.

The J gene is TRBJ2-7, the V gene TRBV12-3 or TRBV12-4; absent DNA, TCRdb's TRBD1 call cannot be checked. The length of the CDR3 is 14 residues. The CDR3 sequence is CASSPWRGAYEQYF.

CDR3 protein: CASSPWTGEGSNQPQHF. J is TRBJ1-5 and V is TRBV28; TCRdb designates TRBD1, a call that cannot be tested without DNA. Germline V gene data show CDR1 as MDHEN and CDR2 as SYDVKM. This CDR3 spans 17 amino acids.

This rearrangement joins TRBV7-7 to TRBJ2-2; absent DNA, TCRdb's TRBD2 call cannot be checked. The CDR3 consists of 20 residues. CDR1 and CDR2 from the germline V gene are SSHAT and FNYEAQ (reference sequence). CDR3 sequence reads: CASSLGGTSGGLANTGELFF.

J is TRBJ1-6 and V is TRBV5-1; the D gene TCRdb calls, TRBD1, cannot be checked with no DNA. The CDR3 runs to 16 residues. The V gene's germline CDR1 is SGHRS and CDR2 YFSETQ. CDR3 region: CASSFTQTGLDSPLHF.

The chain combines TRBV18 with TRBJ2-7. The CDR3 totals 16 residues. Germline assignment: CDR1 KGHSH and CDR2 LQKENI. The CDR3: CASSPLTVVGSNEQYF.

The chain uses TRBV29-1 and TRBJ1-1; lacking DNA, the TRBD1 call made by TCRdb goes unchecked. CDR1 is SQVTM and CDR2 is ANQGSEA in the germline V gene. CDR3 size: 14 residues. The CDR3 protein is CSVEVRGSNTEAFF.

The chain couples TRBV27 to TRBJ1-2; lacking DNA, the TRBD1 call made by TCRdb goes unchecked. This CDR3 region has 13 residues. Germline values: CDR1 MNHEY, CDR2 SMNVEV (reference sequence). This CDR3 reads CASSLAGQYGYTF.

This chain joins TRBV27 and TRBJ2-1; without DNA, the TCRdb call of TRBD2 cannot be checked. Germline loops: CDR1 MNHEY, CDR2 SMNVEV (reference sequence). The length of the CDR3 is 15 residues. This chain's CDR3 is CASSPGLLPYNEQFF.

J is TRBJ1-2 and V is TRBV9; lacking DNA, the TRBD1 call made by TCRdb goes unchecked. CDR3 length equals 17 residues. CDR1 and CDR2 from the germline V gene are SGDLS and YYNGEE. The CDR3 sequence: CASSKTPLRGNNYGYTF.

V gene TRBV6-6 combines with J gene TRBJ2-3; with no DNA, the TCRdb D assignment of TRBD1 cannot be verified. The CDR3 contains 12 residues. Germline CDR1 reads MNHNY; CDR2 reads SVGAGI (reference sequence). The CDR3 loop is CASDRGADTQYF.

V is TRBV19 and J is TRBJ2-3; the TCRdb call, TRBD2, lacks DNA for checking. Germline V gives CDR1 LNHDA, CDR2 SQIVND (reference sequence). The CDR3 spans 16 residues. Here the CDR3 reads CASSLIAGASTDTQYF.

The chain links TRBV20-1 to TRBJ1-1. The CDR3 has 15 amino acids. CDR1 DFQATT and CDR2 SNEGSKA come from the germline V gene (reference sequence). The CDR3 sequence is CSARDPGSMNTEAFF.

This chain connects TRBV7-2 to TRBJ2-7; TCRdb proposes TRBD2, but this gene call is untestable without DNA. Per the germline V gene, CDR1 is SGHTA and CDR2 is FQGNSA. The CDR3 contains 17 residues. CDR3 amino acids: CASSIILAGTASYEQYF.

The chain is built from TRBV6-2 or TRBV6-3 and TRBJ1-4. Germline CDR1 and CDR2: MNHEY and SVGEGT. CDR3 length equals 21 residues. The CDR3 protein is CASSYLVRSGQPAATNEKLFF.